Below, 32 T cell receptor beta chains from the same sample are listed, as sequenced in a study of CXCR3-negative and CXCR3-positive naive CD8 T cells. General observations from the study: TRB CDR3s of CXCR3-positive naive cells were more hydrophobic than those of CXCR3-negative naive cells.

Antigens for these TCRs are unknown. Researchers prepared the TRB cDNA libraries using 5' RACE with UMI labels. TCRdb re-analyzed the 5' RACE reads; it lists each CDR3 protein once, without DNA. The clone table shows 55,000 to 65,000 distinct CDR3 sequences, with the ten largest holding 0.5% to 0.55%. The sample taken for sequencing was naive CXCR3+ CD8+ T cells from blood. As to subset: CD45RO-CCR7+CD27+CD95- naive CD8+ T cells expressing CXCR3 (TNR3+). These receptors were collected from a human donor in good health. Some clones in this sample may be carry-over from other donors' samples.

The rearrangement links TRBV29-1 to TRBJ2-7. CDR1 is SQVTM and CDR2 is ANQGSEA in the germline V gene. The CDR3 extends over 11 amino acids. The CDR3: CSAEGLGEQYF.

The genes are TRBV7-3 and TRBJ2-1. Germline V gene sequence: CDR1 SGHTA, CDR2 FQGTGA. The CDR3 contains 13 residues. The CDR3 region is CASSLVGYGEQFF. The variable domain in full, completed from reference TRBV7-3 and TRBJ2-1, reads GAGVSQTPSNKVTEKGKYVELRCDPISGHTALYWYRQSLGQGPEFLIYFQGTGAADDSGLPNDRFFAVRPEGSVSTLKIQRTERGDSAVYLCASSLVGYGEQFFGPGTRLTVL.

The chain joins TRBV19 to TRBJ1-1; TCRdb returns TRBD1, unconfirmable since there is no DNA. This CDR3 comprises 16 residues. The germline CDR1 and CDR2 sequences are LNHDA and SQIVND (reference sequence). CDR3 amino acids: CASRAGHPLRDTEAFF.

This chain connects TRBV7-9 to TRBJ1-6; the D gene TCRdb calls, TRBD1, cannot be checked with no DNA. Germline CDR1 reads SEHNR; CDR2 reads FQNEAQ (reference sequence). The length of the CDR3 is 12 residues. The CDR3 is CASTLGEFTLHF.

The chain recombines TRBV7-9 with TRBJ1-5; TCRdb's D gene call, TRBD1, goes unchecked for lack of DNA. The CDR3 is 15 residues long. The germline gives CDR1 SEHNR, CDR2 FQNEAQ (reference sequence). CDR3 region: CASSFGTGGNQPQHF. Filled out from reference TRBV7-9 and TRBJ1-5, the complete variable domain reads DTGVSQNPRHKITKRGQNVTFRCDPISEHNRLYWYRQTLGQGPEFLTYFQNEAQLEKSRLLSDRFSAERPKGSFSTLEIQRTEQGDSAMYLCASSFGTGGNQPQHFGDGTRLSIL.

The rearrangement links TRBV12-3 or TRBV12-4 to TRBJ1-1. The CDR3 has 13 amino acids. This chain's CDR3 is CASGRVMDTEAFF.

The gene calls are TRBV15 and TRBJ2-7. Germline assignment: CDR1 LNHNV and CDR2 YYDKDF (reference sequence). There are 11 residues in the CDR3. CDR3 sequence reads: CATSIGDEQYF.

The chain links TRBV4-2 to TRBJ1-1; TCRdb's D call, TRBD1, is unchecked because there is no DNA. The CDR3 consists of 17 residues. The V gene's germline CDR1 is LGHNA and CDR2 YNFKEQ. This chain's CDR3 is CASSPLGGGGLNTEAFF.

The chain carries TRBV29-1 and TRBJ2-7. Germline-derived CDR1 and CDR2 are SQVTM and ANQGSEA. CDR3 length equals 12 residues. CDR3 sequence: CSVEEQSGEQYF.

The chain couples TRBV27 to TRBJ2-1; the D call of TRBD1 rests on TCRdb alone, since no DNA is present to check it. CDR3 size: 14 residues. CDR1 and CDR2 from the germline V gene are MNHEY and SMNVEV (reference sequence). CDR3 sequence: CASSLSGAYNEQFF.

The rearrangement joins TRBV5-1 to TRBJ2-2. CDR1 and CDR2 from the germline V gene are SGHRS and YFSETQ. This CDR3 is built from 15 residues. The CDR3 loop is CASSFRISNTGELFF. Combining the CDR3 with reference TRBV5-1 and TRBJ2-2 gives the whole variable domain KAGVTQTPRYLIKTRGQQVTLSCSPISGHRSVSWYQQTPGQGLQFLFEYFSETQRNKGNFPGRFSGRQFSNSRSEMNVSTLELGDSALYLCASSFRISNTGELFFGEGSRLTVL.

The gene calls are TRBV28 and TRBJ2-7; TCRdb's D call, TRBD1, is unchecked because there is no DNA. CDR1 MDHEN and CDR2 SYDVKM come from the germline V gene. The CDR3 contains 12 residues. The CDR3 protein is CASRWTGYEQYF.

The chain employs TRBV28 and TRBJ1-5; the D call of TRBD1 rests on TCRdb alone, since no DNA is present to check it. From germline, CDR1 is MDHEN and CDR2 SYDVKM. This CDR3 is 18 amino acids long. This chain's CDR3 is CASSFFWSGGRGNQPQHF.

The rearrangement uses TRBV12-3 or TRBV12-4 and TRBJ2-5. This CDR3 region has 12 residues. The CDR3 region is CASSFLDRTQYF.

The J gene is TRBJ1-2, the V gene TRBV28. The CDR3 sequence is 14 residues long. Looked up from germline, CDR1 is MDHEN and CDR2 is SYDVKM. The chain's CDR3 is CASSHLRPEDGYTF.

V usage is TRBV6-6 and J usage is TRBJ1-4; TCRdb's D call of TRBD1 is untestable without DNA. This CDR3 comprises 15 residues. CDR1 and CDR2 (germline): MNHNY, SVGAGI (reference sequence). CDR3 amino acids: CASSQSTGRNEKLFF.

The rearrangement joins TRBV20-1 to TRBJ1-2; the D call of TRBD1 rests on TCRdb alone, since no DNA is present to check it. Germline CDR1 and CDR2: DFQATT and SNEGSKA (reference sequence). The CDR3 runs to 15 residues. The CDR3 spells CSARPGTDPNYGYTF.

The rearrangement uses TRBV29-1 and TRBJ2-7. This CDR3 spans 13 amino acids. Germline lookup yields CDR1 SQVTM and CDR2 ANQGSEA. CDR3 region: CSVEGRGSYEQYF.

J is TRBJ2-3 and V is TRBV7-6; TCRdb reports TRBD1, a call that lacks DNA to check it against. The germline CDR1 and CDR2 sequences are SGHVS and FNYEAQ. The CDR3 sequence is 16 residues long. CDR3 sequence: CASSLGWTGGTDTQYF.

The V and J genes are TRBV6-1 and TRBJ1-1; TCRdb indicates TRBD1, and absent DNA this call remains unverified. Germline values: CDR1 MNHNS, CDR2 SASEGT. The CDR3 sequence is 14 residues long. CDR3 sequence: CASSEFVTLSKAFF.

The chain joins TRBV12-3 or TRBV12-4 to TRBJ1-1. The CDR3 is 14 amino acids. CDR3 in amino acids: CASRVGSGSTEAFF.

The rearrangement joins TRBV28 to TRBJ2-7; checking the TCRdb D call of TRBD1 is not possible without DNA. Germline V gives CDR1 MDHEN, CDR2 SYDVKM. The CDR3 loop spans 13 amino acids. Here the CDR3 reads CASSGTETYEQYF.

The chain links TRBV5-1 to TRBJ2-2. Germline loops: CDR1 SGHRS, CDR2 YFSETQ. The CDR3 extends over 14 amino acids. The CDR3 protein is CASSWTSNTGELFF.

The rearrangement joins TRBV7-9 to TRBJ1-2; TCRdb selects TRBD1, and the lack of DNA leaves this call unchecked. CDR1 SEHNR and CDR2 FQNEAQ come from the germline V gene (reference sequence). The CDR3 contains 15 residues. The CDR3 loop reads CASSHVLQEGYGYTF.

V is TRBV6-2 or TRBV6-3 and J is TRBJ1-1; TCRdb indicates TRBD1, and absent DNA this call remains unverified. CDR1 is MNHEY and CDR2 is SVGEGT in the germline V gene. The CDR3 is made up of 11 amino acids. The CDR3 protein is CASSYGREAFF.

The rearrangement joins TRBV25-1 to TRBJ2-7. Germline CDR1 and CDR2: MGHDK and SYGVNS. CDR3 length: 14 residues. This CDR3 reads CASELGGGSYEQYF.

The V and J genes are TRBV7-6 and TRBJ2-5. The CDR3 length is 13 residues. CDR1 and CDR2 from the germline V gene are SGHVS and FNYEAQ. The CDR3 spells CASSLIDKETQYF.

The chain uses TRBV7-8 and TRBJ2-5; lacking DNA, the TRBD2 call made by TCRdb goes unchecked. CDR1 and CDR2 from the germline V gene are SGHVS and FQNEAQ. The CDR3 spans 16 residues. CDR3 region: CASSLVRLAAQETQYF.

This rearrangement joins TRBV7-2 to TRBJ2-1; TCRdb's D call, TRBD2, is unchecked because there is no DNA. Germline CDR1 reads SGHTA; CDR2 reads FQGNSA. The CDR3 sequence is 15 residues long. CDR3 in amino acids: CASSPLVVSYNEQFF.

The CDR3 reads CASIRGLAGGPFEETQYF. V usage is TRBV28 and J usage is TRBJ2-5; TCRdb's D call, TRBD2, is unchecked because there is no DNA. CDR1 and CDR2 from the germline V gene are MDHEN and SYDVKM. The CDR3 extends over 18 amino acids. Together with reference TRBV28 and TRBJ2-5, the CDR3 gives the full variable domain: DVKVTQSSRYLVKRTGEKVFLECVQDMDHENMFWYRQDPGLGLRLIYFSYDVKMKEKGDIPEGYSVSREKKERFSLILESASTNQTSMYLCASIRGLAGGPFEETQYFGPGTRLLVL.

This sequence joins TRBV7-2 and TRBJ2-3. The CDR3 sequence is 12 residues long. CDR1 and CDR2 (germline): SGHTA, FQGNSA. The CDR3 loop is CASSLRQMTQYF.

Here the CDR3 reads CASSLYPGSGANVLTF. This chain connects TRBV12-3 or TRBV12-4 to TRBJ2-6; TCRdb gives TRBD1 as the D gene, but with no DNA this cannot be confirmed. The CDR3 is 16 residues long.